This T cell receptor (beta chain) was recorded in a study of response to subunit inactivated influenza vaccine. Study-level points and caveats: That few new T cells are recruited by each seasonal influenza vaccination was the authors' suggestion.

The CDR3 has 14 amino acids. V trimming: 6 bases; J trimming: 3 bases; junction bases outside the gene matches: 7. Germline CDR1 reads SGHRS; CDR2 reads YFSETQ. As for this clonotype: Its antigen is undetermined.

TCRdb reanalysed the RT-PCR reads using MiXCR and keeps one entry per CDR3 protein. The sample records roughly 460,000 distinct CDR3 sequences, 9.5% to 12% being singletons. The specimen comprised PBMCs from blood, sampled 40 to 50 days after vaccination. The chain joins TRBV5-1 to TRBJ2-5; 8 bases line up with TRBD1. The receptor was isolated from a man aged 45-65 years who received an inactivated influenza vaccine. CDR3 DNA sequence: TGCGCCAGCACCTCCGGGACAGGCGAAGAGACCCAGTACTTC. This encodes CASTSGTGEETQYF. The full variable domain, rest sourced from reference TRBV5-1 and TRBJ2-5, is KAGVTQTPRYLIKTRGQQVTLSCSPISGHRSVSWYQQTPGQGLQFLFEYFSETQRNKGNFPGRFSGRQFSNSRSEMNVSTLELGDSALYLCASTSGTGEETQYFGPGTRLLVL.